The 30 T cell receptor beta chains below come from one sample, sequenced in a study of beta chain features in type 1 diabetes. TCRB transcripts that were expressed got sequenced, as all of the isolated RNA had been reverse transcribed. Only in-frame clones appear in the TCRdb table, and some are missing; sequencing was by immunoSEQ multiplex PCR. The sample carries under 300,000 clones, around 26% recorded once. Input material: central memory CD4+ T cells from blood. Receptors originate from a man aged 25 to 40 in good health.

This sequence joins TRBV7-9 and TRBJ2-3, with 8 bases identical to TRBD2. Germline CDR1 reads SEHNR; CDR2 reads FQNEAQ (reference sequence). V lost 3 bases, J lost 0 bases, and 5 bases stayed unmatched. CDR3 length: 16 residues. CDR3 DNA: TGTGCCAGCAGCTTGAACAGCGGGGGCAGCACAGATACGCAGTATTTT. Its protein product is CASSLNSGGSTDTQYF.

The V gene is TRBV30, the J gene TRBJ2-3; D may be TRBD1 (5 bases). The CDR3 spans 13 residues. Looked up from germline, CDR1 is GTSNPN and CDR2 is SVGIG (reference sequence). V was shortened by 3 bases and J by 2 bases, with 9 bases between the two germline ends. Here the CDR3 reads CAWRQGLTDTQYF. CDR3 DNA sequence: TGTGCCTGGAGGCAGGGCCTCACAGATACGCAGTATTTT.

In its sample, this clone was seen many times. This chain uses TRBV11-2 with TRBJ2-1; the D gene is possibly TRBD1 (6 bases). The CDR3 has 13 amino acids. The germline CDR1 and CDR2 sequences are SGHAT and FQNNGV. V was shortened by 5 bases and J by 6 bases, with 11 bases between the two germline ends. CDR3 region: CASSIQGPNEQFF. In DNA form, the CDR3 reads TGTGCCAGCAGCATACAGGGCCCCAATGAGCAGTTCTTC.

The J gene is TRBJ2-3, the V gene TRBV4-1; 8 nucleotides agree with TRBD1. V trimming: 2 bases; J trimming: 6 bases; junction bases outside the gene matches: 7. The CDR3 length is 15 residues. Germline loops: CDR1 MGHRA, CDR2 YSYEKL. The CDR3 reads CASSQRQGAPDTQYF. CDR3 in DNA: TGCGCCAGCAGCCAAAGGCAGGGGGCGCCGGATACGCAGTATTTT.

This chain joins TRBV30 and TRBJ1-6; TRBD1 might be the D (6 bases). The CDR3 totals 16 residues. Looked up from germline, CDR1 is GTSNPN and CDR2 is SVGIG (reference sequence). Trimming took 3 bases from V and 9 from J, leaving 21 bases between them. The CDR3 nucleotides are TGTGCCTGGAGGATGCGGGGCAGGGGTTTGGGTTCACCCCTCCACTTT. This sequence encodes CAWRMRGRGLGSPLHF. Supplemented by reference TRBV30 and TRBJ1-6, the full variable domain reads SQTIHQWPATLVQPVGSPLSLECTVEGTSNPNLYWYRQAAGRGLQLLFYSVGIGQISSEVPQNLSASRPQDRQFILSSKKLLLSDSGFYLCAWRMRGRGLGSPLHFGNGTRLTVT.

This clone was counted a few times. The rearrangement joins TRBV5-4 to TRBJ2-5; possibly TRBD1 or TRBD2 for D (5 bases each). Germline CDR1 and CDR2: SGHNT and YYREEE (reference sequence). Trimming cost V 2 bases and J 2 bases, with 16 bases left between them. CDR3 length: 16 residues. Here the CDR3 reads CASSLCGASLQETQYF. CDR3 in DNA: TGTGCCAGCAGCTTATGTGGGGCTAGCTTACAAGAGACCCAGTACTTC.

The V gene is TRBV5-1, the J gene TRBJ1-1, with D tentatively TRBD1 (6 bases). From germline, CDR1 is SGHRS and CDR2 YFSETQ. The CDR3 is made up of 14 amino acids. The ends were cut back, 4 bases at V and 1 base at J, with 11 bases in the middle. The DNA of the CDR3 is TGCGCCAGCAGCCCCGGGACAACGAACACTGAAGCTTTCTTT. Protein sequence: CASSPGTTNTEAFF.

This clone was seen only a few times. The genes are TRBV19 and TRBJ2-1, with 9 bases matching TRBD2. CDR3 length equals 15 residues. Germline V gives CDR1 LNHDA, CDR2 SQIVND (reference sequence). V was clipped by 6 bases and J by 2 bases; unmatched bases: 5. The CDR3 DNA reads TGTGCCAGTAGGGGAGCGGGAGGCCCCTACAATGAGCAGTTCTTC. Encoded protein: CASRGAGGPYNEQFF. The full variable domain, completed using reference TRBV19 and TRBJ2-1, is DGGITQSPKYLFRKEGQNVTLSCEQNLNHDAMYWYRQDPGQGLRLIYYSQIVNDFQKGDIAEGYSVSREKKESFPLTVTSAQKNPTAFYLCASRGAGGPYNEQFFGPGTRLTVL.

This clone occurred a few times. The J gene is TRBJ1-2, the V gene TRBV29-1; perhaps TRBD1 as D (6 bases). CDR1 is SQVTM and CDR2 is ANQGSEA in the germline V gene. V lost 6 bases and J 2 bases, leaving 10 bases between the germline ends. This CDR3 has 12 amino acids. The CDR3 region is CSVTGTNYGYTF. The CDR3 nucleotides are TGCAGCGTCACAGGGACGAACTATGGCTACACCTTC.

This sequence joins TRBV27 and TRBJ2-5; TRBD2 might be the D (6 bases). V was trimmed by 8 bases and J by 5 bases, leaving 15 bases between them. The CDR3 loop spans 13 amino acids. Germline V gene lookup returns CDR1 MNHEY and CDR2 SMNVEV (reference sequence). The CDR3 region is CASGRPGGETQYF. In nucleotides, the CDR3 is TGTGCCAGCGGCCGACCAGGAGGGGAGACCCAGTACTTC.

This clone was found a few times. The chain is built from TRBV6-5 and TRBJ2-2; D is unclear. The CDR3 covers 15 residues. Germline CDR1 is MNHEY and CDR2 is SVGAGI. Between the trimmed V and J ends, which lost 0 bases and 3 bases, there was a span of 8 bases. The CDR3 region is CASSYSWDHTGELFF. As DNA, the CDR3 is TGTGCCAGCAGTTACTCTTGGGATCACACCGGGGAGCTGTTTTTT.

The chain employs TRBV28 and TRBJ1-2, with D hard to call. Trimming shortened V by 7 bases and J by 4 bases, and 13 bases separated the two germline ends. The CDR3 sequence is 13 residues long. Germline V lookup: CDR1 MDHEN, CDR2 SYDVKM. CDR3 bases: TGTGCCAGCACTTCCCTCGGGGTCTATGGCTACACCTTC. The encoded protein is CASTSLGVYGYTF.

This clone was seen only a few times. This chain uses TRBV30 with TRBJ1-2; D is unclear. The CDR3 sequence is 11 residues long. CDR1 GTSNPN and CDR2 SVGIG come from the germline V gene (reference sequence). Trimming removed 2 bases from V and 7 bases from J, with 8 bases in between. The CDR3 bases are TGTGCCTGGAGTCTAAGTATTGGCTACACCTTC. Amino acids: CAWSLSIGYTF.

This chain uses TRBV6-6 with TRBJ2-5; tentative D call: TRBD1 (6 bases). With 2 bases removed from V and 1 base from J, the gap between germline ends came to 11 bases. Germline-derived CDR1 and CDR2 are MNHNY and SVGAGI (reference sequence). The CDR3 runs 15 residues. The CDR3 DNA is TGTGCCAGCAGTTACCAACAGGGCCTCCAAGAGACCCAGTACTTC. Translated, it gives CASSYQQGLQETQYF.

This clone was seen more than once but under ten times. For the CDR3, the DNA is TGTGCCAGCATGAAGGCACCTGGCCAAGAGACCCAGTACTTC. Its translation is CASMKAPGQETQYF. The chain couples TRBV2 to TRBJ2-5, with D unresolved. V shed 7 bases and J shed 1 base, with 13 bases lying between them. The CDR3 extends over 14 amino acids. Germline CDR1 SNHLY, CDR2 FYNNEI.

The V and J genes are TRBV5-6 and TRBJ2-1; unclear D gene. V was clipped by 4 bases and J by 10 bases, with 12 bases between them. The CDR3 totals 12 residues. CDR1 is SGHDT and CDR2 is YYEEEE in the germline V gene. The CDR3 DNA is TGTGCCAGCAGCCCAGTTGTAGGAGAGCAGTTCTTC. This gives the protein CASSPVVGEQFF.

The chain combines TRBV4-3 with TRBJ2-3; D remains ambiguous. V was trimmed by 0 bases and J by 3 bases, leaving 10 bases between them. Germline assignment: CDR1 LGHNA and CDR2 YSLEER. The CDR3 spans 15 residues. The CDR3 spells CASSQDDVATDTQYF. As DNA, the CDR3 is TGCGCCAGCAGCCAAGATGATGTTGCAACAGATACGCAGTATTTT.

The rearrangement uses TRBV9 and TRBJ2-3; maybe TRBD2 (5 bases). The CDR3 extends over 15 amino acids. CDR1 is SGDLS, CDR2 YYNGEE, per germline. With 0 bases removed from V and 8 bases from J, the gap between germline ends came to 16 bases. Written as DNA, the CDR3 is TGTGCCAGCAGCGTAGAAGCACTAGGCCGAGGTACGCAGTATTTT. This sequence encodes CASSVEALGRGTQYF. The full variable domain, with the rest looked up from reference TRBV9 and TRBJ2-3, is DSGVTQTPKHLITATGQRVTLRCSPRSGDLSVYWYQQSLDQGLQFLIQYYNGEERAKGNILERFSAQQFPDLHSELNLSSLELGDSALYFCASSVEALGRGTQYFGPGTRLTVL.

Only a few counts were recorded for this clone. V usage is TRBV7-2 and J usage is TRBJ1-3, with 8 bases fitting TRBD1. The germline V gene encodes CDR1 SGHTA and CDR2 FQGNSA. The CDR3 consists of 17 residues. V gave up 5 bases and J gave up 5 bases; unmatched junction bases: 14. CDR3 DNA: TGTGCCAGCAGCCCCGATTCTCAGGGCAGGGGGCGAAACACCATATATTTT. Its protein product is CASSPDSQGRGRNTIYF.

The genes are TRBV7-2 and TRBJ2-3, with D possibly TRBD1 on 6 matching bases. V lost 1 base and J 0 bases, leaving 11 bases between the germline ends. The length of the CDR3 is 16 residues. CDR1 SGHTA and CDR2 FQGNSA come from the germline V gene. CDR3 loop: CASSLVQGHSTDTQYF. For the CDR3, the DNA is TGTGCCAGCAGCTTAGTGCAGGGACATAGCACAGATACGCAGTATTTT.

This rearrangement joins TRBV2 to TRBJ2-7; D perhaps matches TRBD1 (5 bases). This CDR3 contains 14 residues. CDR1 and CDR2 from the germline V gene are SNHLY and FYNNEI. V gave up 6 bases and J gave up 4 bases, with 16 bases separating them. CDR3 nucleotides: TGTGCCAGCAGGACCGACAGCCTTTCTTACGAGCAGTACTTC. Protein sequence: CASRTDSLSYEQYF. The variable domain in full, with the rest retrieved from reference TRBV2 and TRBJ2-7, is EPEVTQTPSHQVTQMGQEVILRCVPISNHLYFYWYRQILGQKVEFLVSFYNNEISEKSEIFDDQFSVERPDGSNFTLKIRSTKLEDSAMYFCASRTDSLSYEQYFGPGTRLTVT.

This clone was counted between two and nine times. The chain employs TRBV25-1 and TRBJ2-5; D gene uncertain. From germline, CDR1 is MGHDK and CDR2 SYGVNS. V dropped 5 bases and J dropped 0 bases, with 10 bases sitting between them. The CDR3 consists of 14 residues. The CDR3: CASSRGRNQETQYF. The CDR3 DNA is TGTGCCAGCAGTCGCGGACGGAACCAAGAGACCCAGTACTTC. The complete variable domain, with remaining parts taken from reference TRBV25-1 and TRBJ2-5, reads EADIYQTPRYLVIGTGKKITLECSQTMGHDKMYWYQQDPGMELHLIHYSYGVNSTEKGDLSSESTVSRIRTEHFPLTLESARPSHTSQYLCASSRGRNQETQYFGPGTRLLVL.

This clone showed up just a few times. V is TRBV6-1 and J is TRBJ2-1; D gene ambiguous. This CDR3 region has 14 residues. The V end lost 1 base, the J end lost 6 bases, and 10 bases lay between the germline ends. Germline assignment: CDR1 MNHNS and CDR2 SASEGT. CDR3 residues: CASSEVEVRNEQFF. DNA for the CDR3: TGTGCCAGCAGTGAAGTTGAAGTTCGCAATGAGCAGTTCTTC.

This clone was seen a handful of times. This chain connects TRBV28 to TRBJ2-3, with 10 bases aligning to TRBD2. Per the germline V gene, CDR1 is MDHEN and CDR2 is SYDVKM. The CDR3 runs to 16 residues. The trim removed 0 bases at V and 1 base at J, leaving 1 base unmatched. The CDR3 nucleotides are TGTGCCAGCAGTTTATGGACTAGCGGGCGCACAGATACGCAGTATTTT. It translates to CASSLWTSGRTDTQYF.

This clone showed up many times. V usage is TRBV18 and J usage is TRBJ2-7; no clear D. Trimming shortened V by 4 bases and J by 7 bases, and 20 bases separated the two germline ends. This CDR3 contains 15 residues. The germline CDR1 and CDR2 sequences are KGHSH and LQKENI. Here the CDR3 DNA reads TGTGCCAGCTCACGGGAAGTAGGCCTACCCGGAGAGCAGTACTTC. Protein: CASSREVGLPGEQYF.

The chain combines TRBV30 with TRBJ2-5, with D hard to call. Germline V gene lookup returns CDR1 GTSNPN and CDR2 SVGIG (reference sequence). V was pared by 0 bases and J by 5 bases, with 10 bases between. The CDR3 covers 13 residues. CDR3 coding DNA: TGTGCCTGGAGTGTACAAGACGGCGAGACCCAGTACTTC. It translates to CAWSVQDGETQYF.

The chain is built from TRBV7-9 and TRBJ2-7, with TRBD2 matching 11 bases. With V trimmed by 4 bases and J by 0 bases, 5 bases remained unmatched. CDR1 SEHNR and CDR2 FQNEAQ come from the germline V gene (reference sequence). The CDR3 runs 16 residues. CDR3 amino acids: CASSSMTSGDSYEQYF. CDR3 DNA: TGTGCCAGCAGCTCCATGACTAGCGGGGACTCCTACGAGCAGTACTTC.

This clone was counted only a few times. This chain uses TRBV21-1 with TRBJ2-1; TRBD2, the table's D call, lacks a check against the DNA. TRBV21-1 corresponds to a pseudogene. The CDR3 is 17 residues long. CDR3 sequence: CASSKDGGAEDYNEQFF. DNA for the CDR3: TGTGCCAGCAGCAAAGATGGTGGAGCGGAAGACTACAATGAGCAGTTCTTC.

This clone was found a few times. The chain recombines TRBV20-1 with TRBJ2-1; unclear D gene. CDR3 length: 11 amino acids. The V end was cut by 1 base, the J end by 7 bases, with 5 bases between. Germline loops: CDR1 DFQATT, CDR2 SNEGSKA (reference sequence). The CDR3 DNA reads as TGCAGTGCTAGAGTTGGGAATGAGCAGTTCTTC. This sequence encodes CSARVGNEQFF.

This clone showed up just a few times. V is TRBV7-8 and J is TRBJ1-1, with no clear D. The CDR3 loop spans 16 amino acids. CDR1 is SGHVS and CDR2 is FQNEAQ in the germline V gene. Trimming left V 2 bases short and J 5 bases short, with 18 bases between. The CDR3 nucleotides are TGTGCCAGCAGCTTAAGTGAGGTTCTCATCGGGACTGAAGCTTTCTTT. Protein sequence: CASSLSEVLIGTEAFF.